The T cell receptor (beta chain) under discussion was sequenced for a study of response to subunit inactivated influenza vaccine. The germline CDR1 and CDR2 sequences are SQVTM and ANQGSEA. The V gene end was trimmed by 2 bases and the J gene end by 5 bases; junction bases not matched to a gene: 3. The CDR3 consists of 14 residues. Using its own MiXCR run on the RT-PCR reads, TCRdb lists one record per CDR3 protein. This sample yields around 570,000 distinct CDR3 sequences, of which approximately 7.1% are seen a single time; approximately 12% belongs to the top ten. Study observations and caveats: Only a handful of new T cells, the authors suggested, are recruited with each seasonal influenza vaccination.

There are many counts of this clonotype. What it binds is unknown. The TCR sequence derives from a man aged 50 to 75 who received an inactivated influenza vaccine. Specimen: PBMCs from blood, collected approximately 25 months after vaccination. The rearrangement uses TRBV29-1 and TRBJ2-5; 12 positions match TRBD2. The CDR3 loop is CSVEPSGRGETQYF. The CDR3 nucleotides read TGCAGCGTTGAACCTAGCGGGAGGGGGGAGACCCAGTACTTC.